Below, 16 T cell receptor beta chains from the same sample are listed, as sequenced in a study of response to subunit inactivated influenza vaccine. TCRdb reprocessed the RT-PCR reads with MiXCR, giving one entry per CDR3 protein. The data show 300,000 to 350,000 distinct CDR3 sequences, 20% to 25% seen once. The sequencing used PBMCs from blood, collected about 20 months after vaccination. These TCRs come from a man between 50 and 70 years old who received an inactivated influenza vaccine.

The chain recombines TRBV29-1 with TRBJ2-1, with a tentative D call TRBD2 (6 bases). Trimming removed 6 bases from V and 4 bases from J, with 10 bases in between. The CDR3 extends over 12 amino acids. The germline gives CDR1 SQVTM, CDR2 ANQGSEA. CDR3 protein: CSVVAGYNEQFF. CDR3 coding DNA: TGCAGCGTCGTGGCGGGGTACAATGAGCAGTTCTTC.

The chain recombines TRBV30 with TRBJ1-5; TRBD1 aligns across 10 bases. The CDR3 is made up of 11 amino acids. V shed 7 bases, J shed 14 bases, and the junction held 8 bases outside the gene matches. The V gene's germline CDR1 is GTSNPN and CDR2 SVGIG (reference sequence). In nucleotides, the CDR3 is TGTGCCTACGATTCCGGGACAGGGGAGCATTTT. Its translation: CAYDSGTGEHF.

The rearrangement joins TRBV19 to TRBJ2-2, with no clear D. The CDR3 consists of 14 residues. CDR1 is LNHDA and CDR2 is SQIVND in the germline V gene (reference sequence). The ends were cut back, 3 bases at V and 0 bases at J, with 5 bases in the middle. CDR3 protein: CASSIPPNTGELFF. The CDR3 nucleotides read TGTGCCAGTAGTATCCCCCCGAACACCGGGGAGCTGTTTTTT. The full variable domain, rest sourced from reference TRBV19 and TRBJ2-2, is DGGITQSPKYLFRKEGQNVTLSCEQNLNHDAMYWYRQDPGQGLRLIYYSQIVNDFQKGDIAEGYSVSREKKESFPLTVTSAQKNPTAFYLCASSIPPNTGELFFGEGSRLTVL.

This chain connects TRBV28 to TRBJ2-5; a possible D gene is TRBD1 (5 bases). With 5 bases removed from V and 2 bases from J, the gap between germline ends came to 12 bases. Germline CDR1 reads MDHEN; CDR2 reads SYDVKM. The CDR3 loop spans 14 amino acids. The CDR3 loop is CASSDGQIQETQYF. DNA of the CDR3: TGTGCCAGCAGTGACGGACAAATACAAGAGACCCAGTACTTC.

This clonotype was recorded many times. The chain couples TRBV7-2 to TRBJ1-4; TRBD1 matches at 8 bases. The CDR3 loop spans 15 amino acids. J gave up 5 bases and V 4 bases, and 6 bases lay outside the gene matches. Germline V lookup: CDR1 SGHTA, CDR2 FQGNSA. CDR3 in amino acids: CASSSPRGQNEKLFF. CDR3 bases: TGTGCCAGCAGCTCCCCCAGGGGGCAGAATGAAAAACTGTTTTTT.

The rearrangement links TRBV5-1 to TRBJ1-5; no clear D. The germline gives CDR1 SGHRS, CDR2 YFSETQ. V was trimmed by 0 bases and J by 2 bases, leaving 12 bases between them. CDR3 size: 16 residues. CDR3 coding DNA: TGCGCCAGCAGCTTGGTTCCCACTGCGGGCAATCAGCCCCAGCATTTT. Its translation is CASSLVPTAGNQPQHF.

The rearrangement joins TRBV6-2 or TRBV6-3 to TRBJ1-2, with D perhaps TRBD1 (6 bases). The V end was cut by 6 bases, the J end by 1 base, with 12 bases between. Germline V gene lookup returns CDR1 MNHEY and CDR2 SVGEGT. This CDR3 has 14 residues. Written as DNA, the CDR3 is TGTGCCAGCAGCCACGGACAGCTTAACTATGGCTACACCTTC. Encoded protein: CASSHGQLNYGYTF.

This clonotype was seen once. This sequence joins TRBV20-1 and TRBJ1-3; no firm D call. This CDR3 contains 13 residues. The germline V and J ends were trimmed by 3 bases and 0 bases, with 6 bases remaining between them. Germline V CDR1 and CDR2: DFQATT, SNEGSKA (reference sequence). CDR3 sequence reads: CSASADSGNTIYF. CDR3 sequence (DNA): TGCAGTGCTAGTGCTGACTCTGGAAACACCATATATTTT.

This clonotype has just a few counts. This CDR3 fails to terminate in the conserved phenylalanine or tryptophan, so it likely reflects a read error. The chain employs TRBV7-2 and TRBJ1-2; no firm D call. This CDR3 has 14 residues. CDR1 SGHTA and CDR2 FQGNSA come from the germline V gene. The V and J ends lost 0 bases and 3 bases respectively, with 8 bases between them. The CDR3 DNA sequence: TGTGCCAGCAGCTTAGCCCAAACCTACTATGGCTACACCTCC. Translation: CASSLAQTYYGYTS.

This clonotype was recorded a few times. The V call is TRBV20-1, the J call TRBJ1-5; D ambiguous. The CDR3 spans 13 residues. Trimming pared 2 bases from V and 3 bases from J, leaving 8 bases between. The germline V gene has CDR1 DFQATT and CDR2 SNEGSKA (reference sequence). The CDR3 DNA reads as TGCAGTGCTAGACACACCAACAATCAGCCCCAGCATTTT. It is translated as CSARHTNNQPQHF.

The table lists this clonotype with a few counts. The chain employs TRBV20-1 and TRBJ1-5, with 9 bases fitting TRBD1. Germline loops: CDR1 DFQATT, CDR2 SNEGSKA (reference sequence). Trimming removed 4 bases from V and 2 bases from J; junction bases left unmatched: 6. This CDR3 region has 15 residues. The CDR3 DNA is TGCAGTGCTATCCGACGGACAGGGGGCAATCAGCCCCAGCATTTT. The encoded protein is CSAIRRTGGNQPQHF.

About this clonotype itself: The conserved closing phenylalanine or tryptophan is absent in this CDR3, likely reflecting a read error. The gene calls are TRBV28 and TRBJ1-1, with D perhaps TRBD1 (5 bases). CDR1 and CDR2 (germline): MDHEN, SYDVKM. The CDR3 consists of 11 residues. V gave up 7 bases and J gave up 5 bases, with 8 bases separating them. Here the CDR3 reads CASNGGTEAFS. Written as DNA, the CDR3 is TGTGCCAGCAATGGGGGTACTGAAGCTTTCTCT.

In this sample, this clonotype turned up many times. This chain connects TRBV12-3 or TRBV12-4 to TRBJ1-1, with D tentatively TRBD1 (6 bases). The CDR3 consists of 14 residues. Trimming pared 4 bases from V and 4 bases from J, leaving 13 bases between. CDR3 amino acids: CASSSRRGFTEAFF. The CDR3 DNA reads as TGTGCCAGCAGTTCAAGAAGGGGGTTCACTGAAGCTTTCTTT.

There are a few counts of this clonotype. The chain employs TRBV20-1 and TRBJ2-3; tentatively, D is TRBD1 (7 bases). V was shortened by 3 bases and J by 3 bases, with 19 bases between the two germline ends. The CDR3 runs to 16 residues. Germline V gene lookup returns CDR1 DFQATT and CDR2 SNEGSKA (reference sequence). The CDR3 nucleotides are TGCAGTGCTAGGCGCGGGACAGCCACTAGGACAGATACGCAGTATTTT. This sequence encodes CSARRGTATRTDTQYF.

This clonotype was detected many times. The rearrangement links TRBV7-8 to TRBJ1-5, with 7 nucleotides matching TRBD1. V trimming: 8 bases; J trimming: 3 bases; junction bases outside the gene matches: 10. Germline assignment: CDR1 SGHVS and CDR2 FQNEAQ. This CDR3 has 15 amino acids. As DNA, the CDR3 is TGTGCCAGCGGGACAGACAGGGCCCACAATCAGCCCCAGCATTTT. Translating it yields CASGTDRAHNQPQHF.

This clonotype turned up a few times. J is TRBJ1-4 and V is TRBV6-5; D gene uncertain. Trimming took off 1 base at V and 7 bases at J, with 10 bases between the two ends. There are 14 residues in the CDR3. The germline CDR1 and CDR2 sequences are MNHEY and SVGAGI. The CDR3 protein is CASSYWEGAEKLFF. In DNA form, the CDR3 reads TGTGCCAGCAGTTACTGGGAGGGTGCTGAAAAACTGTTTTTT.